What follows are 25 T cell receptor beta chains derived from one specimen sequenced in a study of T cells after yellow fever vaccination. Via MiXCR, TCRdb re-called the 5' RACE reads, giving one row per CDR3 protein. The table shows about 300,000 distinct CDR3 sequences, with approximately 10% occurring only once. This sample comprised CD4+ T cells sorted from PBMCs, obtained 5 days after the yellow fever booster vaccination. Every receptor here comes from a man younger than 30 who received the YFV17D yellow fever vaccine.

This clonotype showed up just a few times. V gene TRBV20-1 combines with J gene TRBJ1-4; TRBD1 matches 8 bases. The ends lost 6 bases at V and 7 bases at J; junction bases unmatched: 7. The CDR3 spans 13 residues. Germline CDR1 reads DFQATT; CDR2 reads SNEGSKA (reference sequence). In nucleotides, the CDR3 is TGCAGTGCCTGGACAGGGAGTGGTGAAAAACTGTTTTTT. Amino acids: CSAWTGSGEKLFF.

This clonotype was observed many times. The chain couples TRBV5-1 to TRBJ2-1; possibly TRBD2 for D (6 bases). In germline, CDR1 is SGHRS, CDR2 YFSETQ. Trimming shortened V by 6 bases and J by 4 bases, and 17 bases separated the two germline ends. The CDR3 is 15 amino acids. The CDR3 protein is CASNPGRSGYNEQFF. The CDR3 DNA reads TGCGCCAGCAACCCAGGGAGGTCGGGGTACAATGAGCAGTTCTTC.

The CDR3 sequence: CSARVGVEKLFF. CDR3 DNA: TGCAGTGCTAGAGTAGGGGTTGAAAAACTGTTTTTT. The rearrangement uses TRBV20-1 and TRBJ1-4; a weak D match, TRBD1 (5 bases). Germline CDR1 is DFQATT and CDR2 is SNEGSKA (reference sequence). V lost 1 base and J 7 bases, leaving 7 bases between the germline ends. The CDR3 has 12 amino acids.

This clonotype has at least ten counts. CDR3 in amino acids: CASSATSGSYEQYV. The DNA of the CDR3 is TGTGCCAGTAGTGCAACTAGCGGGTCCTACGAGCAGTACGTC. The chain is built from TRBV19 and TRBJ2-7; TRBD2 matches 9 bases. The junction had 3 bases not matched to a gene; V was cut back by 5 bases and J by 1 base. Germline V gene lookup returns CDR1 LNHDA and CDR2 SQIVND (reference sequence). The CDR3 runs 14 residues.

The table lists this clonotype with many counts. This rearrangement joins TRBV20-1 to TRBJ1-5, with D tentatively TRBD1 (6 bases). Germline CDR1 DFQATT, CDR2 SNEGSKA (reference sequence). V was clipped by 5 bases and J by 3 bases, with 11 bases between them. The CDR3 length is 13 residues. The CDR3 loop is CSASRDTNQPQHF. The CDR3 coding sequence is TGCAGTGCTTCCCGGGACACCAATCAGCCCCAGCATTTT.

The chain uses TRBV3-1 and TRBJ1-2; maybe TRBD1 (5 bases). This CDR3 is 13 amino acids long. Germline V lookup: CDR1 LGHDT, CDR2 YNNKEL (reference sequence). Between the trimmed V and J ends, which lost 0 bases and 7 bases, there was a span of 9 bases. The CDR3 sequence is CASSQDQGFGYTF. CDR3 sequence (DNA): TGTGCCAGCAGCCAAGACCAGGGATTTGGCTACACCTTC. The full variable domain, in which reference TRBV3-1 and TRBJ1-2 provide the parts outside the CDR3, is DTAVSQTPKYLVTQMGNDKSIKCEQNLGHDTMYWYKQDSKKFLKIMFSYNNKELIINETVPNRFSPKSPDKAHLNLHINSLELGDSAVYFCASSQDQGFGYTFGSGTRLTVV.

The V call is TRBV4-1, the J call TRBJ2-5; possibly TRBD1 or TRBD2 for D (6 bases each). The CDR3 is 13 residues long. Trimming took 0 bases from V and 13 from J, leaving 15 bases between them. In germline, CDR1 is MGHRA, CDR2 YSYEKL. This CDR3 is CASSQDGRGTRYF. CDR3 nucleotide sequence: TGCGCCAGCAGCCAAGATGGCCGGGGGACACGGTACTTC.

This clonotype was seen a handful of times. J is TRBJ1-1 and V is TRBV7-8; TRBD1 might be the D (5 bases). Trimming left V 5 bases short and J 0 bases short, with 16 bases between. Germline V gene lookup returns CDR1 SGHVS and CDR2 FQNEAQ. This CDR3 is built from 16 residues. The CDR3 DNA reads TGTGCCAGCAGCCGCGGAGGGGAGGGGATGAACACTGAAGCTTTCTTT. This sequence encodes CASSRGGEGMNTEAFF.

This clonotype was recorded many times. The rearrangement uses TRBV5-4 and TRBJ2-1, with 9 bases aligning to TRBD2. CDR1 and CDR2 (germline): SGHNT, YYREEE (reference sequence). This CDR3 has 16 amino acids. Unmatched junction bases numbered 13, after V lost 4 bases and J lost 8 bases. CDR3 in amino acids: CASSTGALAGVDEQFF. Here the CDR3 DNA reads TGTGCCAGCAGCACCGGAGCACTAGCGGGTGTCGATGAGCAGTTCTTC.

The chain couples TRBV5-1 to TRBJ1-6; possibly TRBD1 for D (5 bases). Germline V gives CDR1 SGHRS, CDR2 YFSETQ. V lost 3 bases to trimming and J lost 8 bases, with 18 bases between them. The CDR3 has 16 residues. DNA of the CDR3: TGCGCCAGCAGCTCGAGGGGTCAGTGGTCACATTCACCCCTCCACTTT. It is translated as CASSSRGQWSHSPLHF.

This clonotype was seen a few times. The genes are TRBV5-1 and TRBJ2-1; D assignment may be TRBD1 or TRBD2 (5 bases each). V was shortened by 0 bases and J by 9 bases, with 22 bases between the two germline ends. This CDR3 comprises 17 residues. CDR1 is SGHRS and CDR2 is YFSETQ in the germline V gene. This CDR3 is CASSLAPRGVGQGEQFF. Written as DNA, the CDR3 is TGCGCCAGCAGCTTGGCCCCTAGAGGGGTGGGGCAGGGTGAGCAGTTCTTC.

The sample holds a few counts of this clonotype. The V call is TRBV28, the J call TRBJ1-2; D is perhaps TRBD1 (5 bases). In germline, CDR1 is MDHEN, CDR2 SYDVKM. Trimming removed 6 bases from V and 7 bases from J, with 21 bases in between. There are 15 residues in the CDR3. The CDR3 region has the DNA TGTGCCAGCAGCCCGGGGGGACCAGCTCCCTCTGGCTACACCTTC. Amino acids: CASSPGGPAPSGYTF.

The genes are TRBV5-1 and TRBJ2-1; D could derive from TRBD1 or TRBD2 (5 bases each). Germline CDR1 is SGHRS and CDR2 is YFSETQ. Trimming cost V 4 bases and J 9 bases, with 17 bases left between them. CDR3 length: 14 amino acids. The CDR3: CASSHDLGRVEQFF. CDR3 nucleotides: TGCGCCAGCAGCCATGACCTGGGACGGGTTGAGCAGTTCTTC.

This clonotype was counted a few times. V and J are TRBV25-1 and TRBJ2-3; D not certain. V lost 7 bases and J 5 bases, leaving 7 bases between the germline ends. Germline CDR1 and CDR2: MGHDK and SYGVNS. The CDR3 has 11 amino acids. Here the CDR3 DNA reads TGTGCCAGCAAGAAGATAGATACGCAGTATTTT. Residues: CASKKIDTQYF. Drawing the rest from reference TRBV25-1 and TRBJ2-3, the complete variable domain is EADIYQTPRYLVIGTGKKITLECSQTMGHDKMYWYQQDPGMELHLIHYSYGVNSTEKGDLSSESTVSRIRTEHFPLTLESARPSHTSQYLCASKKIDTQYFGPGTRLTVL.

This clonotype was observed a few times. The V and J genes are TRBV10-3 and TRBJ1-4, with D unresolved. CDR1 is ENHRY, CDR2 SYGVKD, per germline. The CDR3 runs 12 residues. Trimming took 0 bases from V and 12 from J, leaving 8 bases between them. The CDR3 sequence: CAISESGSELFF. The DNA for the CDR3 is TGTGCCATCAGTGAGTCTGGGTCGGAACTGTTTTTT.

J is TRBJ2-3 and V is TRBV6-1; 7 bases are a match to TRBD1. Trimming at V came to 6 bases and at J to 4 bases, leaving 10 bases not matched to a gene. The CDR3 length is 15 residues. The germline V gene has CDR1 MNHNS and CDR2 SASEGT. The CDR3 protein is CASSPDRARADTQYF. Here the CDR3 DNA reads TGTGCCAGCAGCCCCGACAGGGCGAGAGCAGATACGCAGTATTTT.

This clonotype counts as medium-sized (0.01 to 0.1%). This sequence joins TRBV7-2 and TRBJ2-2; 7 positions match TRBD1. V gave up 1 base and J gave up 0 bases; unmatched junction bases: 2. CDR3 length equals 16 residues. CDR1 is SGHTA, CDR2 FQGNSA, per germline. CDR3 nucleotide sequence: TGTGCCAGCAGCTTAGTAGGGGGCGCGAACACCGGGGAGCTGTTTTTT. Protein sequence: CASSLVGGANTGELFF. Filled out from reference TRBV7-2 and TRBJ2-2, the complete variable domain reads GAGVSQSPSNKVTEKGKDVELRCDPISGHTALYWYRQSLGQGLEFLIYFQGNSAPDKSGLPSDRFSAERTGGSVSTLTIQRTQQEDSAVYLCASSLVGGANTGELFFGEGSRLTVL.

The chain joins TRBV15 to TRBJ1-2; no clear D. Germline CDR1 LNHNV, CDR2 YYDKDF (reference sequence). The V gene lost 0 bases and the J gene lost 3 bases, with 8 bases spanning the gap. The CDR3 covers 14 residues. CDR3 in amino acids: CATSRDPEYYGYTF. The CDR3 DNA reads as TGTGCCACCAGCAGAGACCCAGAGTACTATGGCTACACCTTC.

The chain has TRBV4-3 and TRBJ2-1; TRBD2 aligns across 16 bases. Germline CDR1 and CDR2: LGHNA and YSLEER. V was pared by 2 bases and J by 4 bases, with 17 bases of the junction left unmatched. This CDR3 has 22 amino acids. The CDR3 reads CASSQIYPGLAGGPSLYNEQFF. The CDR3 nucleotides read TGCGCCAGCAGCCAAATTTATCCGGGACTAGCGGGGGGGCCGTCATTATACAATGAGCAGTTCTTC.

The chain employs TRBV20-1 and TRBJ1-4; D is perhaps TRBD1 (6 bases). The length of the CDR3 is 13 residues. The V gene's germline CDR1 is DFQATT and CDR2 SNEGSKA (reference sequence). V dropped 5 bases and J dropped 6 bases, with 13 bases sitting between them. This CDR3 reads CSARQGSYEKLFF. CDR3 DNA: TGCAGTGCTCGCCAGGGGTCCTATGAAAAACTGTTTTTT.

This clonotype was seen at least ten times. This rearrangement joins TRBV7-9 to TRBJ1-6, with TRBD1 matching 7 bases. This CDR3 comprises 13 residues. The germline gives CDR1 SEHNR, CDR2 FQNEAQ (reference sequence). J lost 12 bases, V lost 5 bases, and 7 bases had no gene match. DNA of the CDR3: TGTGCCAGCAGCCGAGAGGGGGCTTTACCCCTCCACTTT. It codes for CASSREGALPLHF.

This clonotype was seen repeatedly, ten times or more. CDR3 sequence: CASSLGISGSTDTQYF. CDR3 DNA sequence: TGTGCCAGCAGTTTGGGGATTTCGGGTAGCACAGATACGCAGTATTTT. The gene calls are TRBV12-3 or TRBV12-4 and TRBJ2-3; D call uncertain. This CDR3 has 16 amino acids. V gave up 3 bases and J gave up 0 bases, with 13 bases separating them.

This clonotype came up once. The DNA of the CDR3 is TGCAGCGTTGTGGCGGTCCGGGTCAGGAACACTGAAGCTTTCTTT. Translated, it gives CSVVAVRVRNTEAFF. V usage is TRBV29-1 and J usage is TRBJ1-1; D not resolved. V lost 4 bases, J lost 1 base, and 16 bases lay in between. The CDR3 is 15 residues long. Germline V gene data show CDR1 as SQVTM and CDR2 as ANQGSEA.

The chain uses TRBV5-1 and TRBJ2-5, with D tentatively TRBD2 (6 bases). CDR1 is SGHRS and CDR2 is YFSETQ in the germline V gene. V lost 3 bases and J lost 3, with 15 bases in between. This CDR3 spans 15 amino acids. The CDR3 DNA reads TGCGCCAGCAGCTCGGGTCCGCGCGGGGAAGAGACCCAGTACTTC. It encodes CASSSGPRGEETQYF.

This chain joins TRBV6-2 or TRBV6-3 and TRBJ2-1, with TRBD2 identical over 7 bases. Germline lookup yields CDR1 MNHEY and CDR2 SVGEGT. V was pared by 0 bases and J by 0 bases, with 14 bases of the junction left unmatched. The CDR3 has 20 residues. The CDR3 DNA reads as TGTGCCAGCAGTTACTCGACAGTCGGAACTAGCGAGATCTCCTACAATGAGCAGTTCTTC. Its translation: CASSYSTVGTSEISYNEQFF.